One sample yielded the 21 T cell receptor beta chains listed below, sequenced in a study of blood T cell repertoires in COVID-19. Profiled with immunoSEQ multiplex PCR; TCRdb holds only in-frame clones, not every one. Seen here are about 220,000 clones, about four fifths observed once, and the top ten hold 3% to 4.5%. Sequenced material: peripheral blood. Source of these receptors: a woman of 80 years or more with acute or convalescent COVID-19.

The rearrangement uses TRBV11-3 and TRBJ1-2; D perhaps matches TRBD1 (6 bases). Germline-derived CDR1 and CDR2 are SGHNT and YENEEA. The CDR3 is 15 residues long. V lost 4 bases and J 7 bases, leaving 19 bases between the germline ends. The CDR3 DNA is TGTGCCAGCAGCTCGGGAGGCGGGGGGCCCTCTGGCTACACCTTC. Encoded protein: CASSSGGGGPSGYTF.

The chain links TRBV15 to TRBJ1-5; D possibly corresponds to TRBD1 (5 bases). From germline, CDR1 is LNHNV and CDR2 YYDKDF (reference sequence). The CDR3 has 14 amino acids. The V end lost 8 bases, the J end lost 2 bases, and 13 bases lay between the germline ends. CDR3 amino acids: CATAQTRGNQPQHF. The CDR3 DNA reads TGTGCCACCGCTCAAACCAGGGGCAATCAGCCCCAGCATTTT.

CDR3 in DNA: TGTGCCAGCTCACGGGCCCGCAATCAGCCCCAGCATTTT. Its protein product is CASSRARNQPQHF. The gene calls are TRBV18 and TRBJ1-5; D gene ambiguous. The CDR3 loop spans 13 amino acids. Germline CDR1 KGHSH, CDR2 LQKENI. Trimming pared 4 bases from V and 2 bases from J, leaving 6 bases between. The variable domain in full, completed from reference TRBV18 and TRBJ1-5, reads NAGVMQNPRHLVRRRGQEARLRCSPMKGHSHVYWYRQLPEEGLKFMVYLQKENIIDESGMPKERFSAEFPKEGPSILRIQQVVRGDSAAYFCASSRARNQPQHFGDGTRLSIL.

This chain uses TRBV3-1 (or the pseudogene TRBV3-2) with TRBJ2-2; maybe TRBD1 (5 bases). Trimming pared 3 bases from V and 2 bases from J, leaving 19 bases between. The CDR3 sequence is 18 residues long. CDR1 and CDR2 from the germline V gene are LGHDT and YNNKEL (reference sequence). The CDR3 loop is CASSQSHPGRRNTGELFF. CDR3 in DNA: TGTGCCAGCAGCCAGTCCCACCCAGGGCGTCGCAACACCGGGGAGCTGTTTTTT.

The rearrangement joins TRBV28 to TRBJ1-1; perhaps TRBD1 as D (6 bases). This CDR3 is 12 amino acids long. Germline V gene lookup returns CDR1 MDHEN and CDR2 SYDVKM. The ends were cut back, 2 bases at V and 11 bases at J, with 12 bases in the middle. Here the CDR3 DNA reads TGTGCCAGCAGTTTAGGGGGACATCTCGCTTTCTTT. Amino acids: CASSLGGHLAFF.

The chain combines TRBV29-1 with TRBJ1-2; 7 bases match TRBD1. Germline CDR1 reads SQVTM; CDR2 reads ANQGSEA. V shed 7 bases, J shed 2 bases, and the junction held 4 bases outside the gene matches. This CDR3 region has 12 residues. CDR3 loop: CSDDRVNYGYTF. CDR3 nucleotides: TGCAGCGATGACAGGGTAAACTATGGCTACACCTTC.

V usage is TRBV3-1 (or the pseudogene TRBV3-2) and J usage is TRBJ2-5; 8 bases are shared with TRBD2. From germline, CDR1 is LGHDT and CDR2 YNNKEL (reference sequence). The CDR3 is 16 residues long. Unmatched junction bases numbered 18, after V lost 6 bases and J lost 9 bases. CDR3 loop: CASRLGGGTRPGAQYF. The CDR3 bases are TGTGCCAGCAGACTGGGCGGGGGGACTAGGCCGGGGGCCCAGTACTTC.

The rearrangement uses TRBV18 and TRBJ2-1; D is possibly TRBD2 (5 bases). V was shortened by 6 bases and J by 1 base, with 19 bases between the two germline ends. From germline, CDR1 is KGHSH and CDR2 LQKENI. CDR3 size: 17 residues. CDR3 bases: TGTGCCAGCTCCTCGACCGGGGTGTTTCTTTCCTACAATGAGCAGTTCTTC. Translating gives CASSSTGVFLSYNEQFF.

In this sample, this clone turned up a few times. This chain joins TRBV7-2 and TRBJ1-2, with D unclear. V was cut by 5 bases and J by 8 bases, with 18 bases left in between. Germline V gene data show CDR1 as SGHTA and CDR2 as FQGNSA. The CDR3 spans 14 residues. The DNA for the CDR3 is TGTGCCAGCAGCCCAAATGGCGGGGTCGGAGGCTACACCTTC. Translated: CASSPNGGVGGYTF.

In nucleotides, the CDR3 is TGTGCCAGCAGCGTAGAAGGGGGAAGCAATCAGCCCCAGCATTTT. This sequence encodes CASSVEGGSNQPQHF. The genes are TRBV9 and TRBJ1-5; D is perhaps TRBD1 (6 bases). V lost 0 bases and J lost 1, with 8 bases in between. The CDR3 is 15 amino acids. Germline assignment: CDR1 SGDLS and CDR2 YYNGEE.

V and J are TRBV18 and TRBJ1-1; D is ambiguous. The ends were cut back, 3 bases at V and 1 base at J, with 9 bases in the middle. The CDR3 runs 14 residues. Germline CDR1 is KGHSH and CDR2 is LQKENI. CDR3 sequence reads: CASSPQTQNTEAFF. In nucleotides, the CDR3 is TGTGCCAGCTCACCTCAGACACAGAACACTGAAGCTTTCTTT.

Here the CDR3 DNA reads TGTGCCAGCAGCTTAGGGACAGTCTCCTATAATTCACCCCTCCACTTT. Its protein is CASSLGTVSYNSPLHF. V usage is TRBV11-2 and J usage is TRBJ1-6; possibly TRBD1 for D (6 bases). Germline lookup yields CDR1 SGHAT and CDR2 FQNNGV. The CDR3 totals 16 residues. The V end was cut by 1 base, the J end by 0 bases, with 7 bases between.

The V and J genes are TRBV9 and TRBJ2-7; 8 bases match TRBD2. Germline lookup yields CDR1 SGDLS and CDR2 YYNGEE. CDR3 length: 14 residues. Germline trimming cut 7 bases from V and 6 bases from J; bases unmatched to any gene: 12. DNA of the CDR3: TGTGCCAGCGGAGGCCAAGCGGGGGCGGGCGAGCAGTACTTC. It encodes CASGGQAGAGEQYF. The whole variable domain, filled in from reference TRBV9 and TRBJ2-7, reads DSGVTQTPKHLITATGQRVTLRCSPRSGDLSVYWYQQSLDQGLQFLIQYYNGEERAKGNILERFSAQQFPDLHSELNLSSLELGDSALYFCASGGQAGAGEQYFGPGTRLTVT.

The chain joins TRBV6-5 to TRBJ2-7; TRBD2 aligns across 8 bases. J lost 6 bases, V lost 4 bases, and 8 bases had no gene match. The germline gives CDR1 MNHEY, CDR2 SVGAGI. The CDR3 sequence is 14 residues long. CDR3 nucleotides: TGTGCCAGCAGTTCCTTAGCGGGGTCGGTCGAGCAGTACTTC. Amino acids: CASSSLAGSVEQYF.

This clone was seen a handful of times. The chain uses TRBV18 and TRBJ1-5; D is unresolved. The CDR3 sequence is 15 residues long. Germline CDR1 and CDR2: KGHSH and LQKENI. V lost 2 bases, J lost 2 bases, and 10 bases lay in between. The CDR3 protein is CASSPLSGGNQPQHF. The CDR3 DNA reads TGTGCCAGCTCACCATTGTCCGGAGGCAATCAGCCCCAGCATTTT.

This chain links TRBV6-5 with TRBJ2-7, with 8 bases that match TRBD1. This CDR3 has 14 amino acids. Germline CDR1 and CDR2: MNHEY and SVGAGI. V was pared by 7 bases and J by 4 bases, with 9 bases of the junction left unmatched. In nucleotides, the CDR3 is TGTGCCAGCACCCCCGGACAGGGAATTTACGAGCAGTACTTC. This translates into CASTPGQGIYEQYF.

V is TRBV19 and J is TRBJ1-2; the D gene is possibly TRBD1 (6 bases). The CDR3 runs to 12 residues. Germline V gene data show CDR1 as LNHDA and CDR2 as SQIVND (reference sequence). The V and J ends lost 5 bases and 7 bases respectively, with 11 bases between them. The CDR3 region is CASSRRGSGYTF. Written as DNA, the CDR3 is TGTGCCAGTAGTCGCAGGGGCAGTGGCTACACCTTC.

The chain links TRBV11-2 to TRBJ1-1; D gene unclear. Germline V gene data show CDR1 as SGHAT and CDR2 as FQNNGV. Trimming shortened V by 1 base and J by 4 bases, and 13 bases separated the two germline ends. The CDR3 is made up of 15 amino acids. The CDR3 spells CASSLVGSRGTEAFF. CDR3 DNA sequence: TGTGCCAGCAGCTTAGTTGGCAGCCGAGGCACTGAAGCTTTCTTT.

Of note for this clone: The sample contains more than one DNA sequence encoding this CDR3. J is TRBJ2-2 and V is TRBV5-1, with 7 bases matching TRBD1. From germline, CDR1 is SGHRS and CDR2 YFSETQ. CDR3 length: 16 residues. V shed 3 bases, J shed 3 bases, and the junction held 8 bases outside the gene matches. In DNA, the CDR3 is TGCGCCAGCAGCTCCTCAGGGGACAGCTACACCGGGGAGCTGTTTTTT. Its translation: CASSSSGDSYTGELFF.

The CDR3 spells CASSVSGTGGGKLFF. CDR3 bases: TGCGCCAGCAGCGTGTCCGGGACAGGGGGCGGAAAACTGTTTTTT. This chain links TRBV5-1 with TRBJ1-4; 12 nucleotides line up with TRBD1. The germline CDR1 and CDR2 sequences are SGHRS and YFSETQ. The CDR3 runs 15 residues. V was clipped by 4 bases and J by 10 bases; unmatched bases: 8.

This clone was seen only once. V gene TRBV29-1 combines with J gene TRBJ2-1; D ambiguous. Per the germline V gene, CDR1 is SQVTM and CDR2 is ANQGSEA. This CDR3 is built from 12 residues. Trimming cost V 4 bases and J 9 bases, with 13 bases left between them. The CDR3 nucleotides read TGCAGCGTTGGTGTCCTAGTAGCTGAGCAGTTCTTC. Protein sequence: CSVGVLVAEQFF.